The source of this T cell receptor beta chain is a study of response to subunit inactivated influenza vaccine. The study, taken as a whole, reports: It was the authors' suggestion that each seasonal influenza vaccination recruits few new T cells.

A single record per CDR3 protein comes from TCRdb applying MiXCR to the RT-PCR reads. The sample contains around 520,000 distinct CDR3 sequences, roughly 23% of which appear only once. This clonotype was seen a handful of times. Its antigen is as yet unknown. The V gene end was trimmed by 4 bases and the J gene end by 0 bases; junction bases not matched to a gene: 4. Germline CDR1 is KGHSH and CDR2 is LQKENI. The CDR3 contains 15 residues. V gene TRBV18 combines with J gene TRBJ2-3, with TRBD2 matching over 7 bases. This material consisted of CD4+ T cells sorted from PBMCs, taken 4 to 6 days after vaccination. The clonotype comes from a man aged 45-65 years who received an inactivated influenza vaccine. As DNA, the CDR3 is TGTGCCAGCTCACAGGTGCGGGGGAGCACAGATACGCAGTATTTT. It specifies CASSQVRGSTDTQYF.